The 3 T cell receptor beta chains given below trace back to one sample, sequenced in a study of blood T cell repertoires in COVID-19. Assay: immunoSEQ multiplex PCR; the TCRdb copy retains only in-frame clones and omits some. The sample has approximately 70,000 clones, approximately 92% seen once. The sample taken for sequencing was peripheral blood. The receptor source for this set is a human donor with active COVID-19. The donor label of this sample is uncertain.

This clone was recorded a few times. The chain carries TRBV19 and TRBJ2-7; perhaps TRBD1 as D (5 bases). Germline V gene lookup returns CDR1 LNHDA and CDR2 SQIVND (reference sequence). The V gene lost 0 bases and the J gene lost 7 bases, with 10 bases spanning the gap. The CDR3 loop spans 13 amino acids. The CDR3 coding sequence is TGTGCCAGTAGTATAGACAGGGATGGGGAGCAGTACTTC. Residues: CASSIDRDGEQYF.

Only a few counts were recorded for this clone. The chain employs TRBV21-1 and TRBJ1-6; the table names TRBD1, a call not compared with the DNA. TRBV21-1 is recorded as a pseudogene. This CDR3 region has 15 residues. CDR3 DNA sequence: TGTGCCAGCAAAAAGGACAGGGGGCGTTATTCACCCCTCCACTTT. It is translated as CASKKDRGRYSPLHF.

The CDR3 DNA sequence: TGTGCCATCAGTCACGTAGCTGCCTACGAGCAGTACTTC. It yields the protein CAISHVAAYEQYF. V and J are TRBV10-3 and TRBJ2-7; D gene unclear. The V gene's germline CDR1 is ENHRY and CDR2 SYGVKD. Trimming took 5 bases from V and 2 from J, leaving 10 bases between them. The CDR3 spans 13 residues.